This T cell receptor beta chain was profiled in a study of T cells in Graves' hyperthyroidism and ophthalmopathy. Whole-study context: Blood from the periphery was taken at initial diagnosis, before any treatment. Study-wide findings and caveats: A model built on 13 V-J features separated ophthalmopathy from stable hyperthyroidism.

This clonotype was seen a few times. Its antigen is currently unknown. Clinical symptoms, serum thyroxine and TRAb, thyroid ultrasound and orbital computed tomography together formed the diagnostic basis. This CDR3 is 9 amino acids long. Germline V gene lookup returns CDR1 SQVTM and CDR2 ANQGSEA. V lost 3 bases, J lost 8 bases, and 4 bases lay in between. Amplified TCR beta CDR3 regions derived from RNA transcripts. The HTBI primer set was used in a first-round RT-PCR of the TCR CDR3. Each CDR3 protein is one row after TCRdb ran MiXCR on the multiplex PCR reads. The data hold 370,000 or so distinct CDR3 sequences, with around an eighth observed a single time.

The receptor was derived from a young man with Graves' hyperthyroidism that later progressed to Graves' ophthalmopathy. The chain carries TRBV29-1 and TRBJ1-2; D call uncertain. Source material: blood. In DNA form, the CDR3 reads TGCAGCGTTGATTCCGGCTACACCTTC. It encodes CSVDSGYTF.